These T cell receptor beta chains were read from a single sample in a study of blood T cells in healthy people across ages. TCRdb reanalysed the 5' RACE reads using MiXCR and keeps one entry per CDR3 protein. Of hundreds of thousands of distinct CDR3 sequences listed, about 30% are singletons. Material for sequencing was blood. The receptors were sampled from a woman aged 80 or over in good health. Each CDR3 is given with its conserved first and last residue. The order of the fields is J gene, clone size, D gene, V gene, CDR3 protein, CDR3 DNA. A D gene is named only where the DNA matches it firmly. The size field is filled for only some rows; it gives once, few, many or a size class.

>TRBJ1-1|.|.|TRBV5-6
CASSLGPGRGTTEAFF
TGTGCCAGCAGCTTGGGGCCGGGACGGGGAACCACTGAAGCTTTCTTT
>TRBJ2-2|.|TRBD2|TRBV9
CASSEVDGGRGDTGELFF
TGTGCCAGCAGCGAAGTAGATGGGGGACGGGGGGACACCGGGGAGCTGTTTTTT
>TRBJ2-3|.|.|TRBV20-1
CSATRPFGGTDTQYF
TGCAGTGCTACGCGACCCTTCGGGGGCACAGATACGCAGTATTTT
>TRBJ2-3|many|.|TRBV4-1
CASSQEYGGTDTQYF
TGCGCCAGCAGCCAAGAATACGGGGGCACAGATACGCAGTATTTT
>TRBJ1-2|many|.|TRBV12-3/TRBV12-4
CASSLSEQAPYTF
TGTGCCAGCAGTTTATCAGAACAGGCACCTTACACCTTC
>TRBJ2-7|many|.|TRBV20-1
CSAHGVGAGEQYF
TGCAGTGCGCATGGAGTAGGGGCGGGCGAGCAGTACTTC
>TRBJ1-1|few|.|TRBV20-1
CSAPGYGNTEAFF
TGCAGTGCACCCGGTTATGGGAACACTGAAGCTTTCTTT
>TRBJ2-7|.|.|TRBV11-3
CTSSSSARGTPEQYF
TGTACCAGCAGCTCCTCCGCGAGGGGAACTCCCGAGCAGTACTTC
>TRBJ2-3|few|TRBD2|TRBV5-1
CASSLAGGQGTDTQYF
TGCGCCAGCAGCCTAGCGGGGGGGCAGGGCACAGATACGCAGTATTTT
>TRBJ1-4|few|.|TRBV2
CASSSVRAEKLFF
TGTGCCAGCAGTAGCGTCCGAGCAGAAAAACTGTTTTTT
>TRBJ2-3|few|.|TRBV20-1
CSARGGKGRADTQYF
TGCAGTGCTAGAGGGGGGAAAGGGCGGGCAGATACGCAGTATTTT
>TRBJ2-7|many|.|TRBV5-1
CASSRGYEQYF
TGCGCCAGCAGCCGGGGGTACGAGCAGTACTTC
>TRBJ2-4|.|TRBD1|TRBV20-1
CSARGQGRLENIQYF
TGCAGTGCTAGGGGACAGGGTAGGTTGGAAAACATTCAGTACTTC
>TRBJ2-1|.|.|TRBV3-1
CASSLGSPTYNEQFF
TGTGCCAGCAGCCTGGGAAGTCCCACCTACAATGAGCAGTTCTTC
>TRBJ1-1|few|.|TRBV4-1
CASSQEGTGKAFF
TGCGCCAGCAGCCAAGAAGGTACAGGGAAAGCTTTCTTT
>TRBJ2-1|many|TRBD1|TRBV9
CASSVEQGRYNEQFF
TGTGCCAGCAGCGTAGAACAGGGGCGATACAATGAGCAGTTCTTC
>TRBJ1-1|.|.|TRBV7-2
CASSTRRAGTSPSEAFF
TGTGCCAGCAGCACCCGCCGGGCAGGGACAAGCCCCTCTGAAGCTTTCTTT
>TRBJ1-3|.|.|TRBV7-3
CASSPWGTSSGNTIYF
TGTGCCAGCAGCCCTTGGGGGACCAGCTCTGGAAACACCATATATTTT
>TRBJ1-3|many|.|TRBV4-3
CASSQDRTQSGNTIYF
TGCGCCAGCAGCCAAGATAGGACCCAGTCTGGAAACACCATATATTTT
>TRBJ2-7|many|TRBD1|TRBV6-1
CASSVDRGDEQYF
TGTGCCAGCAGTGTGGACAGGGGCGACGAGCAGTACTTC
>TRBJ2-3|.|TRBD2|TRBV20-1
CSVGRDLVDTQYF
TGCAGTGTCGGGAGGGATTTGGTTGATACGCAGTATTTT
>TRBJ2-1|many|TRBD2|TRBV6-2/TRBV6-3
CASSSSGGMNEQFF
TGTGCCAGCAGTTCTAGCGGGGGGATGAATGAGCAGTTCTTC
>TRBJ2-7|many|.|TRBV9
CASSVAQGPTYEQYF
TGTGCCAGCAGCGTAGCTCAGGGGCCGACCTACGAGCAGTACTTC
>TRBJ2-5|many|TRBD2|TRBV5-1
CASSSTSGQETQYF
TGCGCCAGCAGCTCGACTAGCGGCCAAGAGACCCAGTACTTC
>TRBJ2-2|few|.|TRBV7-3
CASSLSPPPNTGELFF
TGTGCCAGCAGCTTATCCCCACCTCCGAACACCGGGGAGCTGTTTTTT
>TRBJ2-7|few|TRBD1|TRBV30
CAWSVTGASYEQYF
TGTGCCTGGAGCGTGACAGGGGCCTCCTACGAGCAGTACTTC
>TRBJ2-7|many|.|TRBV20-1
CSARYSSDYEQYF
TGCAGTGCTAGATATTCTAGCGACTACGAGCAGTACTTC
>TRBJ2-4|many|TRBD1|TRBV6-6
CASSYSRTGGENIQYF
TGTGCCAGCAGTTACTCGAGGACAGGGGGGGAAAACATTCAGTACTTC
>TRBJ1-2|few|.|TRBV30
CAWSTVSYTF
TGTGCCTGGAGTACGGTGAGCTACACCTTC
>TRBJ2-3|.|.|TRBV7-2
CASSLGGLAPGDTQYF
TGTGCCAGCAGCTTAGGGGGGCTAGCGCCGGGGGATACGCAGTATTTT
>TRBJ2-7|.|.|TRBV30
CAWSPRASSEQYF
TGTGCCTGGAGTCCCAGGGCGTCTAGCGAGCAGTACTTC
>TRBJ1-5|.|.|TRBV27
CASSSVGSLQHF
TGTGCCAGCAGTTCCGTAGGTAGCCTCCAGCATTTT
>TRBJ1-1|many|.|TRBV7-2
CASSLRGHLNTEAFF
TGTGCCAGCAGCTTACGGGGACATCTGAACACTGAAGCTTTCTTT
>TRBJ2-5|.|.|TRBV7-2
CASSPGTSKETQYF
TGTGCCAGCAGCCCCGGGACAAGTAAAGAGACCCAGTACTTC
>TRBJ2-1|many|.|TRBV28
CASRGGSSVDEQFF
TGTGCCAGCCGCGGAGGCAGTTCGGTGGATGAGCAGTTCTTC
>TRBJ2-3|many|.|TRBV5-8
CASSPRGRGGTDTQYF
TGTGCCAGCAGCCCCCGGGGCAGGGGGGGCACAGATACGCAGTATTTT
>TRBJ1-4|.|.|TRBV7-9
CASSWERPTNEKLFF
TGTGCCAGCAGCTGGGAGAGGCCAACTAATGAAAAACTGTTTTTT
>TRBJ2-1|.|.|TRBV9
CASSLKQTYNEQFF
TGTGCCAGCAGCCTTAAACAAACCTACAATGAGCAGTTCTTC
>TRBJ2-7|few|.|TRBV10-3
CAISEGKSSYEQYF
TGTGCCATCAGTGAAGGCAAAAGCTCCTACGAGCAGTACTTC
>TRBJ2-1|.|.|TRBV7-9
CASSESGAGNDEQFF
TGTGCCAGCAGCGAGTCCGGGGCAGGGAACGACGAGCAGTTCTTC
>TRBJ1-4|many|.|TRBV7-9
CASSLGLGSATNEKLFF
TGTGCCAGCAGCTTAGGGCTGGGGTCCGCAACTAATGAAAAACTGTTTTTT
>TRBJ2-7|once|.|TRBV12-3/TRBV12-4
CASSSNPGFYEQYF
TGTGCCAGCAGTTCTAACCCTGGGTTCTACGAGCAGTACTTC
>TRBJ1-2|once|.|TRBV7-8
CASSFEGYGYGYTF
TGTGCCAGCAGCTTTGAGGGGTATGGCTATGGCTACACCTTC